The rows below give T cell receptor beta chains drawn from one sample of a study of T-cell reconstitution after alpha-beta-depleted transplantation in children. TCRdb reprocessed the PCR reads with MiXCR, giving one entry per CDR3 protein. This sample has some 490,000 distinct CDR3 sequences; around 13% occur once, and the top ten carry approximately 5.4%. Sequences were derived from PBMCs from the stem cell graft donor, sampled from the stem cell graft. The receptor set was obtained from a human donor who donated a stem cell graft to a child with combined immunodeficiency. The CDR3 runs from the conserved cysteine through the conserved F or W. A D gene is named only where the DNA matches it firmly. The size field is filled for only some rows; it gives once, few, many or a size class.

j_call d_call clone_size v_call cdr3_aa cdr3_nt
TRBJ2-1 . . TRBV20-1 CSALPRLDEQFF TGCAGTGCTTTACCTAGGCTAGATGAGCAGTTCTTC
TRBJ1-3 . . TRBV12-3/TRBV12-4 CASRTRAYRIQDTIYF TGTGCCAGCAGGACCAGGGCGTACCGGATTCAGGACACCATATATTTT
TRBJ2-7 TRBD2 . TRBV6-1 CASSESGLVRHEQYF TGTGCCAGCAGTGAATCGGGACTAGTGCGCCACGAGCAGTACTTC
TRBJ2-1 TRBD1 few TRBV6-1 CASSRDRGFSNEQFF TGTGCCAGCAGTCGGGACAGGGGGTTTAGCAATGAGCAGTTCTTC
TRBJ2-1 . . TRBV7-2 CASSLVGGVDEQFF TGTGCCAGCAGCTTAGTCGGCGGGGTCGATGAGCAGTTCTTC
TRBJ1-1 TRBD1 many TRBV29-1 CSTARQGMDTEAFF TGCAGCACCGCGAGACAGGGCATGGACACTGAAGCTTTCTTT
TRBJ2-1 . many TRBV29-1 CSVEDQDRKAYNEQFF TGCAGCGTTGAAGATCAGGATAGGAAGGCGTACAATGAGCAGTTCTTC
TRBJ2-7 TRBD2 few TRBV2 CASRGTSGRAYEQYF TGTGCCAGCAGAGGGACTAGCGGGAGGGCCTACGAGCAGTACTTC
TRBJ2-3 TRBD2 . TRBV9 CASSAGLAGSSDTQYF TGTGCCAGCAGCGCGGGACTAGCGGGGTCGTCGGATACGCAGTATTTT
TRBJ2-1 TRBD2 few TRBV7-4 CASSLGGLAGTSSYNEQFF TGTGCCAGCAGCTTGGGAGGACTAGCGGGGACCAGCTCCTACAATGAGCAGTTCTTC
TRBJ2-3 TRBD2 . TRBV15 CATSRSGLAESTDTQYF TGTGCCACCAGCAGATCGGGGCTAGCGGAAAGCACAGATACGCAGTATTTT
TRBJ2-7 . many TRBV6-1 CASSPGGVYEQYF TGTGCCAGCAGCCCTGGAGGGGTTTACGAGCAGTACTTC
TRBJ2-6 . many TRBV12-3/TRBV12-4 CASSLDVRPGANVLTF TGTGCCAGCAGTTTAGACGTAAGACCTGGGGCCAACGTCCTGACTTTC
TRBJ1-3 . . TRBV12-3/TRBV12-4 CASSSLGGLLGNTIYF TGTGCCAGCAGTTCCCTAGGAGGGCTTCTTGGAAACACCATATATTTT
TRBJ1-2 . once TRBV6-5 CASSYLTGRPRGADYGYTF TGTGCCAGCAGTTACCTTACCGGCCGCCCCCGGGGGGCAGACTATGGCTACACCTTC